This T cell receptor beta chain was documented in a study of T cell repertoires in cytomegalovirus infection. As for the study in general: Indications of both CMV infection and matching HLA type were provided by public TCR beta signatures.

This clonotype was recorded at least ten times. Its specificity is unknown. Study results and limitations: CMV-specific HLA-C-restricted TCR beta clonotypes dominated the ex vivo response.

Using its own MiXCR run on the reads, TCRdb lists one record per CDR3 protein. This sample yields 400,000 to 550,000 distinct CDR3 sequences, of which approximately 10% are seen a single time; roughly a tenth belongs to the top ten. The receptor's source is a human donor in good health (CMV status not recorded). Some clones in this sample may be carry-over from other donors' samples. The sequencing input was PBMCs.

CDR3 nucleotides: TGTGCCAGCAGTGAATACCAGGGTACTGAAGCTTTCTTT. Translated: CASSEYQGTEAFF. The gene calls are TRBV6-1 and TRBJ1-1, with TRBD1 as a possible D gene (5 bases). The germline gives CDR1 MNHNS, CDR2 SASEGT. With 2 bases removed from V and 5 bases from J, the gap between germline ends came to 9 bases. The length of the CDR3 is 13 residues.